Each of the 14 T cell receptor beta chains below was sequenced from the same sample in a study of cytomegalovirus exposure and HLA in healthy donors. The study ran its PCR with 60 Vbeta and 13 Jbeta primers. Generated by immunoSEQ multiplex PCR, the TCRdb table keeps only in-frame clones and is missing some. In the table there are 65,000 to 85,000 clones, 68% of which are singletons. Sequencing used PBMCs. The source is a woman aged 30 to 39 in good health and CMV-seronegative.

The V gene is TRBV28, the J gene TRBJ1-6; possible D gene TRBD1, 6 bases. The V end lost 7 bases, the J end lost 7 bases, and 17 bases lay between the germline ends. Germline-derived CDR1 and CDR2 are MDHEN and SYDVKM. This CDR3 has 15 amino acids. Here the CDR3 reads CASIRGGQINSPLHF. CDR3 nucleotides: TGTGCCAGCATCCGGGGCGGACAGATCAATTCACCCCTCCACTTT.

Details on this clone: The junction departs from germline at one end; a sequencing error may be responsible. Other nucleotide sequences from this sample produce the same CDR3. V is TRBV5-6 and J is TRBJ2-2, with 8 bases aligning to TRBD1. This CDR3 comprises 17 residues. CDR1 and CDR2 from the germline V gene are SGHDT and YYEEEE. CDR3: CASSLLSRGLNTGELFF. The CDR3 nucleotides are TGTGCCAGTAGCTTGTTGAGCAGGGGGCTTAACACCGGGGAGCTGTTTTTT.

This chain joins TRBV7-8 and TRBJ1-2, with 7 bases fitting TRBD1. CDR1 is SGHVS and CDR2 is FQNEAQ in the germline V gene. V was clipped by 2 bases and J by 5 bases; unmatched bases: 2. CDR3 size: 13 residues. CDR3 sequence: CASSLSTGYGYTF. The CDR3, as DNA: TGTGCCAGCAGCTTATCGACAGGGTATGGCTACACCTTC.

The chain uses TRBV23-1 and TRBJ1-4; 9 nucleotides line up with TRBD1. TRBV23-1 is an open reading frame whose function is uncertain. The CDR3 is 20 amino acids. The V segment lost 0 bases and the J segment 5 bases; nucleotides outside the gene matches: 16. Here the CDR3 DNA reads TGCGCCAGCAGTCAATCGGGAGACACCTCGATAACAGGGGGCAATGAAAAACTGTTTTTT. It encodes CASSQSGDTSITGGNEKLFF.

Here the CDR3 DNA reads TGTGCCAGCAGTAGACTGGACAGGCCTAATGAAAAACTGTTTTTT. This gives the protein CASSRLDRPNEKLFF. J is TRBJ1-4 and V is TRBV6-5; TRBD1 agrees at 7 bases. Germline V gives CDR1 MNHEY, CDR2 SVGAGI. The CDR3 has 15 residues. The V segment lost 5 bases and the J segment 3 bases; nucleotides outside the gene matches: 6.

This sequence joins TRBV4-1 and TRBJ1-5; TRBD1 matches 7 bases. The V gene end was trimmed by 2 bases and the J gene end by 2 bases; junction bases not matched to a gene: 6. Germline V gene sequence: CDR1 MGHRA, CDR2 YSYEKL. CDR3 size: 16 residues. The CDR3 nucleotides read TGCGCCAGCAGCCAATTAGGGGGCCTGGGCAATCAGCCCCAGCATTTT. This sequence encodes CASSQLGGLGNQPQHF.

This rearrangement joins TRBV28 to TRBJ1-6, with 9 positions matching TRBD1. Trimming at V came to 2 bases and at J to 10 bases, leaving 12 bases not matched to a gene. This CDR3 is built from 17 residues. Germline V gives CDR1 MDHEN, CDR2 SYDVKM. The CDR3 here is CASSLIDPGQGRSPLHF. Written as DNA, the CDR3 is TGTGCCAGCAGTTTAATAGACCCGGGACAGGGAAGGTCACCCCTCCACTTT.

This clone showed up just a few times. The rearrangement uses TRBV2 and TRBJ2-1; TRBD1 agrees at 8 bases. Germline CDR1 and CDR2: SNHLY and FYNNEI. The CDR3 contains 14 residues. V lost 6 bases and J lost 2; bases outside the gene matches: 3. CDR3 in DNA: TGTGCCAGCAGGGCGGGACAGGCCTACAATGAGCAGTTCTTC. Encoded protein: CASRAGQAYNEQFF.

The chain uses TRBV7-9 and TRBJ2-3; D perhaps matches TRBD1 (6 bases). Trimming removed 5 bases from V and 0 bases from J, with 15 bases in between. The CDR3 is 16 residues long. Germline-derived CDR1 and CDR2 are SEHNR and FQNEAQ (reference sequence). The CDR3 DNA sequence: TGTGCCAGCAGCCTCTCGGACAGAGAAAGCACAGATACGCAGTATTTT. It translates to CASSLSDRESTDTQYF. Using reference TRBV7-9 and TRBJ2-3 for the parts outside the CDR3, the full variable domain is DTGVSQNPRHKITKRGQNVTFRCDPISEHNRLYWYRQTLGQGPEFLTYFQNEAQLEKSRLLSDRFSAERPKGSFSTLEIQRTEQGDSAMYLCASSLSDRESTDTQYFGPGTRLTVL.

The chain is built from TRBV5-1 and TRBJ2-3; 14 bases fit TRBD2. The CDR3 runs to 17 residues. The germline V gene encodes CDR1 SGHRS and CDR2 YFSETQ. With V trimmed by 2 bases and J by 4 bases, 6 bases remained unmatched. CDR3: CASSLGLAGGLPDTQYF. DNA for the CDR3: TGCGCCAGCAGCTTAGGACTAGCGGGGGGTCTCCCAGATACGCAGTATTTT.

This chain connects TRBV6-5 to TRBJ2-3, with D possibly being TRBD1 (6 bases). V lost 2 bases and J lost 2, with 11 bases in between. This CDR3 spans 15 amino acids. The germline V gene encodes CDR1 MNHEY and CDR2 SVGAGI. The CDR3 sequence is CASSYPYRVTDTQYF. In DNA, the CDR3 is TGTGCCAGCAGTTACCCGTACAGGGTCACAGATACGCAGTATTTT.

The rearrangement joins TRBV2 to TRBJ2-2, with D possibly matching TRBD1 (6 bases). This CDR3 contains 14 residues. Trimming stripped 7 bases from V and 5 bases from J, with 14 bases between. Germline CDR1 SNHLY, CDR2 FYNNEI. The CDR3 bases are TGTGCCAGCAACCGGGACATTCGGACCGGGGAGCTGTTTTTT. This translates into CASNRDIRTGELFF. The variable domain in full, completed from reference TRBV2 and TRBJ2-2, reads EPEVTQTPSHQVTQMGQEVILRCVPISNHLYFYWYRQILGQKVEFLVSFYNNEISEKSEIFDDQFSVERPDGSNFTLKIRSTKLEDSAMYFCASNRDIRTGELFFGEGSRLTVL.

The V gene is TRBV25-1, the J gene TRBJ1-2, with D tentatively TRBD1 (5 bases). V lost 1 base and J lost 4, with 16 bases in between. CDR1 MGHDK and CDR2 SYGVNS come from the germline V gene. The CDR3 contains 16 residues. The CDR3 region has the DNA TGTGCCAGCAGTGAATTGCCCTTAGGGGCCGTCTATGGCTACACCTTC. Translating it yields CASSELPLGAVYGYTF.

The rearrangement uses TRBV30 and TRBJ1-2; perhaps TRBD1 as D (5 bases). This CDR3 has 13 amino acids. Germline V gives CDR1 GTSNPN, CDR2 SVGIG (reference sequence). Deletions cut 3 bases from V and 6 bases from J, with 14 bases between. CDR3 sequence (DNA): TGTGCCTGGAGGCCCCTGGGGGGGGATGGCTACACCTTC. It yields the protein CAWRPLGGDGYTF. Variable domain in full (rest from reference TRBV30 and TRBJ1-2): SQTIHQWPATLVQPVGSPLSLECTVEGTSNPNLYWYRQAAGRGLQLLFYSVGIGQISSEVPQNLSASRPQDRQFILSSKKLLLSDSGFYLCAWRPLGGDGYTFGSGTRLTVV.